This record looks at one T cell receptor (beta chain) sequence and its context. Its antigen is unidentified. The sample comes from a study of CD8+CD57+ T cells in acquired aplastic anemia. Study-wide context: 3.2 ug was the average amount of DNA from sorted CD4+ and CD8+ cells.

Investigators profiled TCR beta VDJ and CDR3 from genomic DNA template. From the reads, TCRdb called clonotypes with MiXCR, one entry per CDR3 protein. The table includes 200,000 or so distinct CDR3 sequences, about three fifths detected once. Overall study findings and caveats: The CD8+ Simpson's diversity of patients and controls was not significantly different. Patients and controls shared 25 to 30 CD8+ CDR3 sequences, which appeared highly expressed in patients and within their immunodominant clones.

CDR1 and CDR2 (germline): SEHNR, FQNEAQ (reference sequence). Trimming removed 5 bases at V and 8 bases at J, with 16 bases between. The CDR3 is 14 amino acids. Sequencing was performed on sorted CD4+, CD8+, or CD8+CD57+ T cells (not recorded which) from PBMCs. The chain uses TRBV7-9 and TRBJ2-1; possible D gene TRBD1, 6 bases. This sequence originates from a human donor with severe aplastic anemia or a healthy control (not recorded which). CDR3 loop: CASSESAGVHEQFF. CDR3 coding DNA: TGTGCCAGCAGCGAATCGGCAGGGGTCCATGAGCAGTTCTTC.